Listed below are T cell receptor beta chains from one sample, sequenced in a study of blood T cells in healthy people across ages. TCRdb redid the calling of the 5' RACE reads with MiXCR, one entry per CDR3 protein. Among 1.5 million to 2 million distinct CDR3 sequences listed, around 36% were seen once. Sequencing input: blood. These receptors originate from a young woman in good health. Each CDR3 is given with its conserved first and last residue. Fields, in order: D gene, J gene, V gene, clone size, CDR3 DNA, CDR3 protein. D genes are given only for firm matches. Some rows mark clone size as missing; the rest say once, few, many or name a class of expanded clone.

NA,TRBJ1-5,TRBV20-1,NA,TGCAGTGCCGGTGCGCGGACAGCGGAGGGGCCCCAGCATTTT,CSAGARTAEGPQHF
NA,TRBJ2-7,TRBV28,few,TGTGCCACCACAACTCACAGTCCCCTCGACGAGCAGTACTTC,CATTTHSPLDEQYF
NA,TRBJ2-7,TRBV3-1,many,TGTGCCAGCAGCCAATTAAGAGGCGGGGGCCTTACCTACGAGCAGTACTTC,CASSQLRGGGLTYEQYF
NA,TRBJ1-6,TRBV20-1,NA,TGCAGTGCTAGAGATCTACAGGACCCCTCCTATAATTCACCCCTCCACTTT,CSARDLQDPSYNSPLHF
TRBD2,TRBJ2-1,TRBV3-1,NA,TGTGCCAGCAGCCAAGAAATAGGTAGCGGGGGGGCGAATGAGCAGTTCTTC,CASSQEIGSGGANEQFF
TRBD2,TRBJ2-5,TRBV7-2,few,TGTGCCAGCTGCTTAGTTAGCGGGGGGGAAGAGACCCAGTACTTC,CASCLVSGGEETQYF
NA,TRBJ2-3,TRBV2,NA,TGTGCCAGCAATTCCCGGACAGCCACAGATACGCAGTATTTT,CASNSRTATDTQYF
TRBD1,TRBJ1-4,TRBV6-6,NA,TGTGCCAGCAGTCCGACAGGGGGCGCAACTAATGAAAAACTGTTTTTT,CASSPTGGATNEKLFF
TRBD1,TRBJ1-2,TRBV12-3/TRBV12-4,few,TGTGCCAGCAGTTTTCCCCCCTTGAGGGGGCAAGTTGACTATGGCTACACCTTC,CASSFPPLRGQVDYGYTF
TRBD1,TRBJ2-7,TRBV15,few,TGTGCCACCAGCCCAGGCAGGGGGCGTTACGAGCAGTACTTC,CATSPGRGRYEQYF
NA,TRBJ1-4,TRBV10-3,few,TGTGCCATCAGTGAGTCAGGCAGAAGTACAGATAATGAAAAACTGTTTTTT,CAISESGRSTDNEKLFF
TRBD1,TRBJ2-7,TRBV25-1,few,TGTGCCAGCAGTGACGGGGACAGGCTTTCCTACGAGCAGTACTTC,CASSDGDRLSYEQYF
NA,TRBJ1-4,TRBV12-3/TRBV12-4,NA,TGTGCCAGCAGTTCTATCGGAGTTGAAAAACTGTTTTTT,CASSSIGVEKLFF
TRBD1,TRBJ1-2,TRBV5-5,NA,TGTGCCAGCAGCTCAATGATGATGGGACAGGCCCTCGGATATGGCTACACCTTC,CASSSMMMGQALGYGYTF
TRBD1,TRBJ2-3,TRBV6-1,few,TGTACCACCAAAGCCCCTCTAGCCATACAGGGGTTTCGCACAGATACGCAGTATTTT,CTTKAPLAIQGFRTDTQYF
TRBD2,TRBJ2-7,TRBV2,few,TGTGCCAGCAGTGAAGGGACTAGCGGGGGGGCCTACAATGAGCAGTACTTC,CASSEGTSGGAYNEQYF
NA,TRBJ2-3,TRBV7-3,many,TGTGCCAGCAGCTCCCTAGCTGGAGATACGCAGTATTTT,CASSSLAGDTQYF
NA,TRBJ2-3,TRBV27,many,TGCGCCAGCAGCTTACCGGACAGCACAGATACGCAGTATTTT,CASSLPDSTDTQYF
NA,TRBJ2-7,TRBV20-1,few,TGCAGTGCTAGAGGGGGGGCGGGACTTTCCTACGAGCAGTACTTC,CSARGGAGLSYEQYF
TRBD2,TRBJ2-3,TRBV14,few,TGTGCCAGCGCGGGGGGCACCCTTAGCACAGATACGCAGTATTTT,CASAGGTLSTDTQYF
NA,TRBJ1-5,TRBV27,NA,TGTGCCAGCAGTTTCGGGGGCGCGGGCAATCGGCCCCAGCATTTT,CASSFGGAGNRPQHF
TRBD1,TRBJ1-5,TRBV6-1,NA,TGTGCCAGCAGTGAAGTCTCGGTAGGACAGGGGGGTCAGCCCCAGCATTTT,CASSEVSVGQGGQPQHF
TRBD2,TRBJ2-1,TRBV6-1,NA,TGTGCCAGCACCGGGAGGCGGATTTTTTACAATGAGCAGTTCTTC,CASTGRRIFYNEQFF
TRBD2,TRBJ2-1,TRBV3-1,NA,TGTGCCAGCAGCCAAGCACTAGCGGGGGGGCCGCAGTTCTTC,CASSQALAGGPQFF
NA,TRBJ2-2,TRBV6-1,NA,TGTGCCAGCAGTGAAGACAGGGTTAGGAACACCGGGGAGCTGTTTTTT,CASSEDRVRNTGELFF
NA,TRBJ2-7,TRBV12-3/TRBV12-4,few,TGTGCCAGCAGTTTTATGGGGACTCCCTACGAGCAGTACTTC,CASSFMGTPYEQYF
TRBD2,TRBJ2-7,TRBV18,many,TGCGCCAGCAGCCCCGGGACTAGCTACGAGCAGTACTTC,CASSPGTSYEQYF